This T cell receptor beta chain was identified during a study of a mutant IDH1 vaccine in newly diagnosed glioma. Study-level information: Across weeks 1, 3, 5, 7, 11, 15, 19 and 23, patients received a vaccination each time, eight in all. Patients had received radiotherapy, temozolomide, or both previously, most receiving both.

In regard to this clone: The antigen is unknown.

Assay used: immunoSEQ multiplex PCR; TCRdb lists only in-frame clones, some missing. The repertoire has over 30,000 clones, around 85% of them found once; the top ten carry 20% to 25%. As to time point: week 5, during vaccination. Each dose of the vaccine consisted of 300 ug of mutant IDH1 20-mer peptide, with topical imiquimod. Each tumor in the donors was a new WHO grade 3 or 4 astrocytoma, IDH1-mutant and ATRX-lost. The receptor was isolated from a man aged 25-45 years with glioma. The material sequenced was PBMCs, taken from a glioma patient whose treatment included an IDH1 peptide vaccine.

Here the CDR3 reads CATSFDRGLTEAFF. CDR3 nucleotides: TGTGCCACCAGCTTCGACAGGGGGCTTACTGAAGCTTTCTTT. The V gene is TRBV15, the J gene TRBJ1-1; 10 bases map to TRBD1. The junction had 5 bases not matched to a gene; V was cut back by 5 bases and J by 5 bases. This CDR3 is 14 amino acids long. Germline V gene data show CDR1 as LNHNV and CDR2 as YYDKDF (reference sequence). Full variable domain (missing parts from reference TRBV15 and TRBJ1-1): DAMVIQNPRYQVTQFGKPVTLSCSQTLNHNVMYWYQQKSSQAPKLLFHYYDKDFNNEADTPDNFQSRRPNTSFCFLDIRSPGLGDTAMYLCATSFDRGLTEAFFGQGTRLTVV.